This TCR beta chain was obtained from a study of STAT5B mutations in CD4+ large granular lymphocyte leukemia. Turning to the study itself: Healthy donors showed HLA-associated enrichment of the CDR3 'QG' motif. Study outcomes and limitations: Patient CD4-sorted repertoires looked more clonal than healthy CD4+ repertoires, even without putative leukemic clones.

Control samples were healthy donors' buffy coats. Sequencing was at survey level. Sequencing was performed with immunoSEQ multiplex PCR; in TCRdb, only in-frame clones are kept and a portion is missing. The sample consists of about 30,000 clones, 70% to 85% of them appearing once. The V and J ends lost 7 bases and 4 bases respectively, with 17 bases between them. In germline, CDR1 is SGHVS, CDR2 FQNEAQ. The CDR3 runs 15 residues. As concerns this clone: What it recognizes is unknown.

This chain links TRBV7-8 with TRBJ2-1; maybe TRBD2 (5 bases). Sequenced: CD4+ T cells from blood buffy coats. The sequence was collected from a human donor in good health. CDR3 in DNA: TGTGCCAGCACCCTTGGTGTCCAGCGGTACAATGAGCAGTTCTTC. This codes for CASTLGVQRYNEQFF. The full variable domain, with the rest looked up from reference TRBV7-8 and TRBJ2-1, is GAGVSQSPRYKVAKRGQDVALRCDPISGHVSLFWYQQALGQGPEFLTYFQNEAQLDKSGLPSDRFFAERPEGSVSTLKIQRTQQEDSAVYLCASTLGVQRYNEQFFGPGTRLTVL.